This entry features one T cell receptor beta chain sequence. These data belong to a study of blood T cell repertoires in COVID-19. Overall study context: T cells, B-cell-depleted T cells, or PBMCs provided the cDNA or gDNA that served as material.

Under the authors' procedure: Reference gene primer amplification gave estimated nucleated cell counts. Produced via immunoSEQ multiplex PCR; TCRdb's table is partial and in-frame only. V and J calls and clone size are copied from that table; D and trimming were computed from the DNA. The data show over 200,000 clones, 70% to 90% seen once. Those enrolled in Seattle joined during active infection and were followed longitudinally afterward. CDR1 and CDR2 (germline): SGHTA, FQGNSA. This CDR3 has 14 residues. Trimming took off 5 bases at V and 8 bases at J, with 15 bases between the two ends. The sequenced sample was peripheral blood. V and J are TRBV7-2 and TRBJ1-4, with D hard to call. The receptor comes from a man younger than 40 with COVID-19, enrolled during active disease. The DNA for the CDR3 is TGTGCCAGCAGCCAGATTGGAGGGTCGGAAAAACTGTTTTTT. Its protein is CASSQIGGSEKLFF.